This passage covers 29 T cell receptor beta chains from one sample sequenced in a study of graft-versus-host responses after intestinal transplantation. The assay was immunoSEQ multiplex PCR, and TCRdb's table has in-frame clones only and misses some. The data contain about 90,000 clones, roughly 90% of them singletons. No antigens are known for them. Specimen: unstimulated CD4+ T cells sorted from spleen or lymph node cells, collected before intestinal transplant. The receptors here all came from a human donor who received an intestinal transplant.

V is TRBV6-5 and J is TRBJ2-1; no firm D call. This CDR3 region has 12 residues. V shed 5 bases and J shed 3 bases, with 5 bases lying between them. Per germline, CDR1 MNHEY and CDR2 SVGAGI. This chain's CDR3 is CASSRDYNEQFF. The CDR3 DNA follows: TGTGCCAGCAGTAGGGACTACAATGAGCAGTTCTTC.

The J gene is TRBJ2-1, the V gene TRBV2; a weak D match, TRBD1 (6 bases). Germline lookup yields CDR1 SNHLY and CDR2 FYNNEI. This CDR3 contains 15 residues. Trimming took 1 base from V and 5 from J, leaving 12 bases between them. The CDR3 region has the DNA TGTGCCAGCAGTGAAGTCCGGACAGCCAACAATGAGCAGTTCTTC. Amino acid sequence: CASSEVRTANNEQFF.

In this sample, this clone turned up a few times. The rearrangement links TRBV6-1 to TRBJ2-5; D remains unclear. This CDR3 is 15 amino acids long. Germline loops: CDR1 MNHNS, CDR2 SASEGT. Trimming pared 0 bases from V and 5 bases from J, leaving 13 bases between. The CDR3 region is CASSEALPARETQYF. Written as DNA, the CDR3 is TGTGCCAGCAGTGAAGCGCTTCCGGCTAGGGAGACCCAGTACTTC.

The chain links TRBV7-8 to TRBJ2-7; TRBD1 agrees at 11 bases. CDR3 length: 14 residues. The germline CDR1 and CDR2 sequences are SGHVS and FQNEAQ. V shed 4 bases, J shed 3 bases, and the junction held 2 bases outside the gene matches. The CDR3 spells CASSSGTGGYEQYF. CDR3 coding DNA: TGTGCCAGCAGCTCCGGGACAGGGGGCTACGAGCAGTACTTC.

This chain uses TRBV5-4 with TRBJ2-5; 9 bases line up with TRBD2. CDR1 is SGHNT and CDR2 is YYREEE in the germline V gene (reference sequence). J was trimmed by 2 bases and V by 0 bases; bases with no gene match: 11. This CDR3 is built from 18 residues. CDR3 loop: CASSLETLAGEEQETQYF. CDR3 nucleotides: TGTGCCAGCAGCTTGGAGACTTTAGCGGGAGAGGAGCAAGAGACCCAGTACTTC. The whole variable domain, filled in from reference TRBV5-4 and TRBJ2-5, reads ETGVTQSPTHLIKTRGQQVTLRCSSQSGHNTVSWYQQALGQGPQFIFQYYREEENGRGNFPPRFSGLQFPNYSSELNVNALELDDSALYLCASSLETLAGEEQETQYFGPGTRLLVL.

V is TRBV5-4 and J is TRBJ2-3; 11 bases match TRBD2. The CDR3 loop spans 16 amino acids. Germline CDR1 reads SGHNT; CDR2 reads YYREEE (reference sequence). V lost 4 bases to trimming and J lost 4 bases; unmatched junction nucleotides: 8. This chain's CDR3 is CASSRTSGSGSDTQYF. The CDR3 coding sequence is TGTGCCAGCAGCCGAACTAGCGGGAGTGGCTCAGATACGCAGTATTTT.

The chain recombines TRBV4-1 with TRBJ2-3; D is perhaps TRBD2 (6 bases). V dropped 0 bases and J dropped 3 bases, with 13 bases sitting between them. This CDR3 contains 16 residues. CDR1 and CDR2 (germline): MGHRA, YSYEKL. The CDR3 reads CASSQDNGGRTDTQYF. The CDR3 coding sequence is TGCGCCAGCAGCCAAGATAATGGAGGGAGGACAGATACGCAGTATTTT.

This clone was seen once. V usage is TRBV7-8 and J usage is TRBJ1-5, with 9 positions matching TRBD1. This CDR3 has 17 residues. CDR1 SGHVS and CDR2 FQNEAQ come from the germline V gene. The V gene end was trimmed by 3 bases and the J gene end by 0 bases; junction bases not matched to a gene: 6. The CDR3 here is CASSLLGQGFSNQPQHF. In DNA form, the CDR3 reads TGTGCCAGCAGCTTGTTGGGACAGGGCTTTAGCAATCAGCCCCAGCATTTT.

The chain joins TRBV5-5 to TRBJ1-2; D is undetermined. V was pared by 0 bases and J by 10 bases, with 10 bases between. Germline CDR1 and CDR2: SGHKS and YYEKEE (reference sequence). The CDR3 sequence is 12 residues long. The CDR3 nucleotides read TGTGCCAGCAGCTTGGGTTACGGGTCCTACACCTTC. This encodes CASSLGYGSYTF.

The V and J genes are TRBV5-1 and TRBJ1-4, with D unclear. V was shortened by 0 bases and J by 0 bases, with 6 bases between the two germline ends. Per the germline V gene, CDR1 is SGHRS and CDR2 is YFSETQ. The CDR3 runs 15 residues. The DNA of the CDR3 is TGCGCCAGCAGCTTGGGTGGGTCAACTAATGAAAAACTGTTTTTT. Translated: CASSLGGSTNEKLFF. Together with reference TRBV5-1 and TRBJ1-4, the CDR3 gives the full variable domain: KAGVTQTPRYLIKTRGQQVTLSCSPISGHRSVSWYQQTPGQGLQFLFEYFSETQRNKGNFPGRFSGRQFSNSRSEMNVSTLELGDSALYLCASSLGGSTNEKLFFGSGTQLSVL.

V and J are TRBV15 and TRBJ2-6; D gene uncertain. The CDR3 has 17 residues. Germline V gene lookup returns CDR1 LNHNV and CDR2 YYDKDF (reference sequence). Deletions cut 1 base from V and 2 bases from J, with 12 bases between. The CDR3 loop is CATSRVLDGPGANVLTF. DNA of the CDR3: TGTGCCACCAGCAGAGTCCTGGACGGACCTGGGGCCAACGTCCTGACTTTC.

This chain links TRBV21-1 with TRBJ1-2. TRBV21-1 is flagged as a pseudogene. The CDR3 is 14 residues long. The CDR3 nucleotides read TGTGCCAGCAGCAAAGCGCAGGACCCCTATGGCTACACCTTC. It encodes CASSKAQDPYGYTF.

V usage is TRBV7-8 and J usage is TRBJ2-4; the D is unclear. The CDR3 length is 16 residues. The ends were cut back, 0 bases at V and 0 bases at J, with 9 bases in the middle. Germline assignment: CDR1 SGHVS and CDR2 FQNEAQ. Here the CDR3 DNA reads TGTGCCAGCAGCTTAGCTCGGCAACTAGCCAAAAACATTCAGTACTTC. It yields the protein CASSLARQLAKNIQYF.

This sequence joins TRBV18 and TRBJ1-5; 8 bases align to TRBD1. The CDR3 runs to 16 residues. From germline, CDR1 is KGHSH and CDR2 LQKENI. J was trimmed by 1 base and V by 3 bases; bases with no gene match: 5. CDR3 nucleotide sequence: TGTGCCAGCTCACCCTCAGGGGGCAACAGCAATCAGCCCCAGCATTTT. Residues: CASSPSGGNSNQPQHF.

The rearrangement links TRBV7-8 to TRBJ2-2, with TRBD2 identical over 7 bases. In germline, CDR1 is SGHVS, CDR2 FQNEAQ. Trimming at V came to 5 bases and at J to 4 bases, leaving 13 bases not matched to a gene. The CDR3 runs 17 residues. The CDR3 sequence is CASSHPPPASGTGELFF. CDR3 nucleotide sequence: TGTGCCAGCAGCCACCCCCCTCCGGCTAGCGGCACCGGGGAGCTGTTTTTT.

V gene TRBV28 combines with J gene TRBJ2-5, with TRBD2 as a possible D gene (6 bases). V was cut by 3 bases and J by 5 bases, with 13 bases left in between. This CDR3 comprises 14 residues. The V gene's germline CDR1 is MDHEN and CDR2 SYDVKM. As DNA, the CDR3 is TGTGCCAGCAGTTTTGGAGGGCCCGGGGAGACCCAGTACTTC. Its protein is CASSFGGPGETQYF.

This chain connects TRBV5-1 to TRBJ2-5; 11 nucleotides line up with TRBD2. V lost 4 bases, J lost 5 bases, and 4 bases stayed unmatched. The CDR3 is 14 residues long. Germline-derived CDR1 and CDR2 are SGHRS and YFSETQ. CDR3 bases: TGCGCCAGCAGCGCGACTAGCGGGAAGGAGACCCAGTACTTC. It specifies CASSATSGKETQYF.

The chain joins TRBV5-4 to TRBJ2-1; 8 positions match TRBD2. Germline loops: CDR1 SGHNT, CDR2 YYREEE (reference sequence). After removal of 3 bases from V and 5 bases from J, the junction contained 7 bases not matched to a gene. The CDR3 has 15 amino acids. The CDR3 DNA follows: TGTGCCAGCAGCTCCCTGGGAGCGGGAGACAATGAGCAGTTCTTC. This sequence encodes CASSSLGAGDNEQFF.

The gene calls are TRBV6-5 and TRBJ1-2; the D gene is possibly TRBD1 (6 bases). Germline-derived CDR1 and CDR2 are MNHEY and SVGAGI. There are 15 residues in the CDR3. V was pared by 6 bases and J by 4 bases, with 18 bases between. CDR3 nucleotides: TGTGCCAGCAGGCCTACAGGGAGGGGGTTCTATGGCTACACCTTC. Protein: CASRPTGRGFYGYTF.

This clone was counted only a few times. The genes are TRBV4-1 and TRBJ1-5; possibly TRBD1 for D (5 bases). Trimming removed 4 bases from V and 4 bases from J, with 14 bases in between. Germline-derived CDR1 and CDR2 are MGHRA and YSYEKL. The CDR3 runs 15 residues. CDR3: CASSLKPGGNQPQHF. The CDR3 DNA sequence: TGCGCCAGCAGCCTCAAGCCGGGGGGAAATCAGCCCCAGCATTTT.

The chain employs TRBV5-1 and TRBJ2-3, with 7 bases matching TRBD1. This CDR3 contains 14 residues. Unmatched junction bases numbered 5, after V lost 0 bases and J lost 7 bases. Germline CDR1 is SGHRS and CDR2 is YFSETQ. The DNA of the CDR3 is TGCGCCAGCAGCTTGGTTCCGGGACAGTATACGCAGTATTTT. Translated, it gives CASSLVPGQYTQYF.

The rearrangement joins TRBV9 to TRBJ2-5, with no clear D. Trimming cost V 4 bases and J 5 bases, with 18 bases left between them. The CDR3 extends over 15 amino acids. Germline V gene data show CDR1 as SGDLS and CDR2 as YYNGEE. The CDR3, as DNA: TGTGCCAGCAGCCCATCAACGGCTAGTAGCGAGACCCAGTACTTC. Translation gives CASSPSTASSETQYF.

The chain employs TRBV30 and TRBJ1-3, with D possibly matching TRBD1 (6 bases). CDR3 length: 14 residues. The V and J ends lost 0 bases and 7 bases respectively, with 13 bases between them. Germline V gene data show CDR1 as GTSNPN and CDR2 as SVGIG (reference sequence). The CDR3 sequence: CAWSVGGASNTIYF. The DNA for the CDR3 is TGTGCCTGGAGTGTGGGGGGCGCGTCGAACACCATATATTTT.

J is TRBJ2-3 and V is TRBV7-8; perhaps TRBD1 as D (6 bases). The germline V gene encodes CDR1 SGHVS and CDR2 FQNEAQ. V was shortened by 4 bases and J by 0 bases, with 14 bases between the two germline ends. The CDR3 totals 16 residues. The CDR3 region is CASSSLGAQSTDTQYF. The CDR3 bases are TGTGCCAGCAGCTCCCTGGGGGCGCAGAGCACAGATACGCAGTATTTT.

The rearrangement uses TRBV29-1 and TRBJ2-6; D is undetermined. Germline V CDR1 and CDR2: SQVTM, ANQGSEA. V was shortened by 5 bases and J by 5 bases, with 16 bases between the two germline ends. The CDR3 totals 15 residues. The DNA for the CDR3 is TGCAGCGTTAATAGCATACAAAGTCGGGCCAACGTCCTGACTTTC. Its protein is CSVNSIQSRANVLTF. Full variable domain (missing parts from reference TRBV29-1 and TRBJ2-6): SAVISQKPSRDICQRGTSLTIQCQVDSQVTMMFWYRQQPGQSLTLIATANQGSEATYESGFVIDKFPISRPNLTFSTLTVSNMSPEDSSIYLCSVNSIQSRANVLTFGAGSRLTVL.

The DNA of the CDR3 is TGTGCCAGCAGTAGCGGGAGGGCCAGGGAGCAGTTCTTC. This codes for CASSSGRAREQFF. The chain combines TRBV6-5 with TRBJ2-1; 10 bases are shared with TRBD2. V dropped 5 bases and J dropped 10; count of bases not matched to a gene: 5. From germline, CDR1 is MNHEY and CDR2 SVGAGI. The CDR3 spans 13 residues.

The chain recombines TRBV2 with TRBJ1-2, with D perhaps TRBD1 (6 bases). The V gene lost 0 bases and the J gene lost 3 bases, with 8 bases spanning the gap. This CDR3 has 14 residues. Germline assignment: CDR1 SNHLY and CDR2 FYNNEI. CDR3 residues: CASSEAQGHYGYTF. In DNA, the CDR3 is TGTGCCAGCAGTGAAGCACAGGGCCACTATGGCTACACCTTC.

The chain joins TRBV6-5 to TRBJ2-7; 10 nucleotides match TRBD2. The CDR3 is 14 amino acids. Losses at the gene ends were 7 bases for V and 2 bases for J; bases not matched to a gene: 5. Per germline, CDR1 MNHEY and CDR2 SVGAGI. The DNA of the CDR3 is TGTGCCAGCAACATAGCGGGAGGCACCTACGAGCAGTACTTC. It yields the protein CASNIAGGTYEQYF.

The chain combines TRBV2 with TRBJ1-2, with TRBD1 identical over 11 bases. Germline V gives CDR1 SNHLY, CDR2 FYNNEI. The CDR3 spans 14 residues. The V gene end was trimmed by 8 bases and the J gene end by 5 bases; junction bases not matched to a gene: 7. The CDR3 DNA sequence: TGTGCCAGCGGACAGGGGGCGTCTCCTTATGGCTACACCTTC. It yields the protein CASGQGASPYGYTF. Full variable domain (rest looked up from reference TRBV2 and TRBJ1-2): EPEVTQTPSHQVTQMGQEVILRCVPISNHLYFYWYRQILGQKVEFLVSFYNNEISEKSEIFDDQFSVERPDGSNFTLKIRSTKLEDSAMYFCASGQGASPYGYTFGSGTRLTVV.